This is a list of T cell receptor beta chains from one sample in a study of blood T cells in healthy people across ages. TCRdb re-called the 5' RACE reads with MiXCR, one entry per CDR3 protein. The data contain about 1.1 million distinct CDR3 sequences, roughly two fifths of them singletons. The specimen sequenced was blood. The receptors were gathered from a man aged 18 to 30 in good health. The CDR3 runs from the conserved cysteine through the conserved F or W. D genes are given only for firm matches. Clone size appears in some rows only: once, few, many, or a class for an expanded clone.

d_call	clone_size	j_call	v_call	cdr3_aa	cdr3_nt
-	-	TRBJ2-3	TRBV6-5	CASSYSGSPRSTDTQYF	TGTGCCAGCAGTTACTCCGGTAGCCCTCGAAGCACAGATACGCAGTATTTT
TRBD1	-	TRBJ2-4	TRBV12-3/TRBV12-4	CASSFDRAKNIQYF	TGTGCCAGCAGTTTCGACAGGGCTAAAAACATTCAGTACTTC
-	-	TRBJ2-3	TRBV7-9	CASSLWHSSTDTQYF	TGTGCCAGCAGCTTATGGCACTCTAGCACAGATACGCAGTATTTT
-	few	TRBJ2-3	TRBV6-2/TRBV6-3	CASSYGGGRSDTQYF	TGTGCCAGCAGTTACGGTGGGGGTCGTTCAGATACGCAGTATTTT
TRBD1	few	TRBJ2-5	TRBV2	CASSGFLTAATQGELEETQYF	TGTGCCAGCAGTGGTTTTTTGACCGCTGCTACCCAGGGGGAACTAGAAGAGACCCAGTACTTC
-	-	TRBJ1-1	TRBV2	CASSGGGRNTEAFF	TGTGCCAGCAGTGGGGGGGGGAGAAACACTGAAGCTTTCTTT
-	-	TRBJ2-2	TRBV6-5	CASSYTSGRWPNTGELFF	TGTGCCAGCAGTTACACTAGTGGGCGGTGGCCGAACACCGGGGAGCTGTTTTTT
-	-	TRBJ1-1	TRBV20-1	CSASGSSSNTEAFF	TGCAGTGCTAGTGGGTCCTCCTCAAACACTGAAGCTTTCTTT
TRBD1	-	TRBJ2-5	TRBV28	CASRSWTGEGETQYF	TGTGCCAGCAGATCTTGGACAGGGGAAGGAGAGACCCAGTACTTC
-	-	TRBJ1-4	TRBV27	CASSFRRGSNEKLFF	TGTGCCAGCAGTTTTCGTCGCGGGTCTAATGAAAAACTGTTTTTT
-	-	TRBJ2-5	TRBV4-1	CASSQDWKGKETQYF	TGCGCCAGCAGCCAAGATTGGAAGGGGAAGGAGACCCAGTACTTC
TRBD1	-	TRBJ1-1	TRBV10-3	CAISPNRDSTEAFF	TGTGCCATCAGTCCCAACCGGGACAGCACTGAAGCTTTCTTT
-	few	TRBJ2-3	TRBV5-1	CASTWQGPTSTDTQYF	TGCGCCAGCACCTGGCAGGGACCGACTAGCACAGATACGCAGTATTTT
-	-	TRBJ2-1	TRBV20-1	CSAGGINNEQFF	TGCAGTGCTGGGGGGATAAACAATGAGCAGTTCTTC
-	-	TRBJ2-3	TRBV24-1	CATSGTPDGDTQYF	TGTGCCACCAGTGGAACCCCGGATGGAGATACGCAGTATTTT
-	-	TRBJ1-2	TRBV9	CASSVGQGRNYGYTF	TGTGCCAGCAGCGTAGGGCAGGGCAGGAACTATGGCTACACCTTC
-	-	TRBJ2-3	TRBV2	CASSADLSSTDTQYF	TGTGCCAGCAGTGCGGACCTCTCTAGCACAGATACGCAGTATTTT
-	many	TRBJ1-4	TRBV29-1	CSVDKNEKLFF	TGCAGCGTTGATAAAAATGAAAAACTGTTTTTT
TRBD1	-	TRBJ1-1	TRBV20-1	CSAFPWDRGMNTEAFF	TGCAGTGCTTTTCCTTGGGACAGGGGAATGAACACTGAAGCTTTCTTT
-	-	TRBJ1-5	TRBV5-6	CASSLAGGIGQPQHF	TGTGCCAGCAGCTTGGCCGGCGGCATTGGTCAGCCCCAGCATTTT
TRBD1	-	TRBJ2-7	TRBV6-1	CASTWDSSYNEQYF	TGTGCCAGCACTTGGGACAGCTCCTACAATGAGCAGTACTTC
-	-	TRBJ2-7	TRBV12-3/TRBV12-4	CASSLVRDRTEQYF	TGTGCCAGCAGTTTGGTCAGGGATCGAACCGAGCAGTACTTC
-	-	TRBJ1-4	TRBV20-1	CSARDPMWEKLFF	TGCAGTGCTAGAGACCCGATGTGGGAAAAACTGTTTTTT
-	-	TRBJ1-1	TRBV10-2	CASKSGPRQDSTEAFF	TGCGCCAGCAAATCCGGGCCCCGACAGGATAGCACTGAAGCTTTCTTT
-	-	TRBJ2-5	TRBV12-3/TRBV12-4	CASSLDLPGLETQYF	TGTGCCAGCAGTCTGGACCTCCCCGGCCTAGAGACCCAGTACTTC
-	few	TRBJ1-3	TRBV10-3	CAISEGRGAGNTIYF	TGTGCCATCAGTGAAGGACGGGGAGCCGGAAACACCATATATTTT
-	-	TRBJ2-1	TRBV20-1	CSAILVVYNEQFF	TGCAGTGCTATCCTAGTGGTATACAATGAGCAGTTCTTC
-	once	TRBJ1-1	TRBV30	CAWSVRWAGRTEAFF	TGTGCCTGGAGTGTACGATGGGCCGGGAGGACTGAAGCTTTCTTT
-	few	TRBJ2-1	TRBV29-1	CSVSSTAQETQFF	TGCAGCGTTAGTTCGACAGCGCAAGAGACCCAGTTCTTC
TRBD2	-	TRBJ2-3	TRBV9	CASSEVAGGDTQYF	TGTGCCAGCAGCGAGGTAGCGGGGGGAGATACGCAGTATTTT
-	-	TRBJ2-7	TRBV10-3	CAISGTVDSYEQYF	TGTGCCATCAGCGGGACTGTAGACTCCTACGAGCAGTACTTC
TRBD1	many	TRBJ2-6	TRBV12-3/TRBV12-4	CASSLGQGFSGANVLTF	TGTGCCAGCAGTTTAGGACAGGGGTTCTCTGGGGCCAACGTCCTGACTTTC
TRBD1	few	TRBJ1-1	TRBV20-1	CSADRGGPEAFF	TGCAGTGCTGACAGGGGTGGGCCTGAAGCTTTCTTT
-	-	TRBJ2-2	TRBV7-9	CASSHTGQNTGELFF	TGTGCCAGCAGCCATACAGGGCAAAACACCGGGGAGCTGTTTTTT
-	-	TRBJ1-2	TRBV4-2	CASSQGRSLAGSSYTF	TGTGCCAGCAGCCAAGGCAGGAGCCTGGCGGGTTCCTCCTACACCTTC
-	-	TRBJ1-1	TRBV4-3	CASSQEQPGHALNTEAFF	TGCGCCAGCAGCCAAGAACAGCCGGGACACGCTCTGAACACTGAAGCTTTCTTT
TRBD1	-	TRBJ2-5	TRBV7-6	CASSLGDRGGVMKTQYF	TGTGCCAGCAGCTTAGGTGACAGGGGGGGAGTTATGAAGACCCAGTACTTC
-	many	TRBJ2-3	TRBV7-2	CASSLGLLFTDTQYF	TGTGCCAGCAGCTTAGGTCTCCTCTTCACAGATACGCAGTATTTT
-	-	TRBJ1-2	TRBV7-2	CASSLGRESMEGYTF	TGTGCCAGCAGCTTGGGCAGGGAGAGTATGGAGGGCTACACCTTC
-	few	TRBJ1-1	TRBV2	CASSLGRDLEAFF	TGTGCCAGCAGCTTGGGACGGGACCTTGAAGCTTTCTTT
-	once	TRBJ2-7	TRBV15	CATSSTSTNEQYF	TGTGCCACCAGCAGCACTAGCACCAATGAGCAGTACTTC
-	-	TRBJ1-6	TRBV28	CASSSGRTSSYNSPLHF	TGTGCCAGCAGTTCGGGACGGACAAGCTCCTATAATTCACCCCTCCACTTT